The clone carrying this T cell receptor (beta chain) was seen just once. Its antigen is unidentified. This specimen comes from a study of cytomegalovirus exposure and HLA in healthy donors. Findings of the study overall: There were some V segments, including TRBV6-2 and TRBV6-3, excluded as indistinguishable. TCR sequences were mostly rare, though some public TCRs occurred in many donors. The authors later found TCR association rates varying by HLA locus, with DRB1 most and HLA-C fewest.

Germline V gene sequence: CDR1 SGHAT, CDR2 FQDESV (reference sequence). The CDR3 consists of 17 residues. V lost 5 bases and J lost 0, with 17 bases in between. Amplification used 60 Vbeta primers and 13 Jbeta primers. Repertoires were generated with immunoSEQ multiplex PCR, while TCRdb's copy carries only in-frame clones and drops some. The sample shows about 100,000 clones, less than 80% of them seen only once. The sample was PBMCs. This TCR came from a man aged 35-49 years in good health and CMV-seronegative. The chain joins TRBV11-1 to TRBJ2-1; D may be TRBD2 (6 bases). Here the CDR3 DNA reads TGTGCCAGCAGCCTCGGAGGGGCAGGGAGCTCCTACAATGAGCAGTTCTTC. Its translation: CASSLGGAGSSYNEQFF.